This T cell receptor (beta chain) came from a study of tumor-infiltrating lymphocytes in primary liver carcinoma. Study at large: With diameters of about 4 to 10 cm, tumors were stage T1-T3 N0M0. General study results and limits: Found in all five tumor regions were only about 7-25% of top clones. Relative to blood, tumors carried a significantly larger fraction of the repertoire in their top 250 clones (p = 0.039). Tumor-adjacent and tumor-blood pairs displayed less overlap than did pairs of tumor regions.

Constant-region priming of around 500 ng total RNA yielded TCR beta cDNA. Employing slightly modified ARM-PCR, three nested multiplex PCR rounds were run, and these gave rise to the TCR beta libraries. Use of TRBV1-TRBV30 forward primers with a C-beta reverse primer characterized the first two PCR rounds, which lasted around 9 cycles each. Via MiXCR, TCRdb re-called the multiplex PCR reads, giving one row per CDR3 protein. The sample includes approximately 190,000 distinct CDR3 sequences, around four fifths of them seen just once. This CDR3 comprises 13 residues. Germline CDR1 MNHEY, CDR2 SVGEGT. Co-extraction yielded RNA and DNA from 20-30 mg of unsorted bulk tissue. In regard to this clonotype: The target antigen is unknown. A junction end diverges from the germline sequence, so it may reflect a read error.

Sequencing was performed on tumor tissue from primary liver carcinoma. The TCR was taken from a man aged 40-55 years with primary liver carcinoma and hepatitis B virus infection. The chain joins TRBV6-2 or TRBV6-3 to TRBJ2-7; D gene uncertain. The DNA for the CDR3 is TGTGTCAGCAGTTACGAGGTATCCTATGAACAGTACTTC. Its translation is CVSSYEVSYEQYF.